These T cell receptor beta chains were read from a single sample in a study of T cell responses to AZD1222 COVID-19 vaccine. TCRdb keeps only in-frame clones here, not all; method: immunoSEQ multiplex PCR. The repertoire holds 120,000 or so clones, approximately 90% seen once, with about 14% in the top ten. The sample consisted of peripheral blood, taken on day 0 of AZD1222 vaccination. The source of these receptors is an adult in good health. Each CDR3 is given with its conserved first and last residue. D genes are given only for firm matches. Size tells how often a clone was seen (once, few, many) or the class of an expanded clone, and some rows leave it out.

abundance,d_gene,j_gene,v_gene,CDR3aa,CDR3nt
-,-,TRBJ1-2,TRBV5-4,CASGQPPGVKGYTF,TGTGCCAGCGGACAACCGCCCGGGGTGAAAGGCTACACCTTC
few,TRBD2,TRBJ2-3,TRBV6-5,CASSPAGGAPDTQYF,TGTGCCAGCAGCCCCGCCGGGGGGGCCCCCGATACGCAGTATTTT
-,-,TRBJ2-1,TRBV10-3,CAAKTRSYNEQFF,TGTGCCGCAAAGACTAGGTCCTACAATGAGCAGTTCTTC
-,-,TRBJ1-1,TRBV7-2,CASWGGNTEAFF,TGTGCCAGCTGGGGGGGGAACACTGAAGCTTTCTTT
-,TRBD2,TRBJ2-7,TRBV7-2,CASSLGGSQSEQYF,TGTGCCAGCAGCTTAGGCGGGAGTCAATCCGAGCAGTACTTC
-,-,TRBJ2-5,TRBV5-6,CASSKAGQETQYF,TGTGCCAGCAGCAAGGCGGGACAAGAGACCCAGTACTTC
-,-,TRBJ1-6,TRBV2,CASQTVPYSNSPLHF,TGTGCCTCACAAACGGTACCCTACTCGAATTCACCCCTCCACTTT
-,-,TRBJ2-7,TRBV4-1,CASSQTGGDRDEQYF,TGCGCCAGCAGCCAGACGGGAGGGGACAGGGACGAGCAGTACTTC
-,TRBD1,TRBJ1-5,TRBV9,CASSVGTGVEKPQHF,TGTGCCAGCAGCGTAGGGACAGGGGTAGAGAAGCCCCAGCATTTT
-,-,TRBJ2-7,TRBV7-9,CASSTGVYGPLRNEQYF,TGTGCCAGCAGCACCGGGGTTTATGGGCCCCTCCGCAACGAGCAGTACTTC
-,TRBD2,TRBJ2-1,TRBV19,CASTALAGGYNEQFF,TGTGCCAGTACCGCGCTAGCGGGGGGGTACAATGAGCAGTTCTTC
-,-,TRBJ2-3,TRBV11-2,CASSLDVSTDTQYF,TGTGCCAGCAGCTTAGACGTGAGCACAGATACGCAGTATTTT
once,-,TRBJ1-1,TRBV27,CASSPLKNTEAFF,TGTGCCAGCAGTCCACTGAAGAACACTGAAGCTTTCTTT
-,-,TRBJ1-1,TRBV7-9,CASSLVGESNTEAFF,TGTGCCAGCAGCTTAGTTGGGGAGTCGAACACTGAAGCTTTCTTT
-,TRBD1,TRBJ1-2,TRBV27,CASSFTGDGYTF,TGTGCCAGCAGTTTTACAGGGGATGGCTACACCTTC
-,TRBD1,TRBJ1-1,TRBV7-6,CASSIKTGVNTEAFF,TGTGCCAGCAGTATCAAGACAGGGGTGAACACTGAAGCTTTCTTT
-,-,TRBJ1-3,TRBV7-8,CASSPHLSSGNTIYF,TGTGCCAGCAGCCCGCACCTCTCCTCTGGAAACACCATATATTTT
-,TRBD2,TRBJ2-1,TRBV6-5,CASSYSPSGGKNEQFF,TGTGCCAGCAGTTACTCGCCTAGCGGGGGGAAAAATGAGCAGTTCTTC
-,-,TRBJ1-1,TRBV18,CASSPTGTPNTEAFF,TGTGCCAGCTCACCTACCGGGACACCGAACACTGAAGCTTTCTTT
-,-,TRBJ2-1,TRBV6-2/TRBV6-3,CASSYSPSYNEQFF,TGTGCCAGCAGTTACTCCCCGAGCTACAATGAGCAGTTCTTC
few,-,TRBJ1-5,TRBV5-6,CASSPYFSNQPQHF,TGTGCCAGCAGCCCCTATTTTAGCAATCAGCCCCAGCATTTT
-,-,TRBJ2-3,TRBV28,CASSSALKRTSTDTQYF,TGTGCCAGCAGCTCCGCCCTAAAGCGGACTAGCACAGATACGCAGTATTTT
once,TRBD1,TRBJ1-1,TRBV29-1,CSVMGQGGTEAFF,TGCAGCGTTATGGGACAGGGAGGCACTGAAGCTTTCTTT
-,TRBD1,TRBJ2-2,TRBV10-3,CATKGTGDTGELFF,TGTGCCACCAAAGGGACAGGTGACACCGGGGAGCTGTTTTTT
-,-,TRBJ1-3,TRBV6-5,CASSPSVTGNTIYF,TGTGCCAGCAGCCCCTCAGTCACCGGAAACACCATATATTTT
-,TRBD1,TRBJ2-7,TRBV27,CASSNYRDRGSEQYF,TGTGCCAGCAGTAACTACCGGGACAGGGGCTCCGAGCAGTACTTC
-,-,TRBJ2-3,TRBV11-3,CASSLGASDTQYF,TGTGCCAGCAGCTTAGGGGCTTCAGATACGCAGTATTTT
once,-,TRBJ2-7,TRBV6-1,CASSVFLTGERTYEQYF,TGTGCCAGCAGTGTCTTTCTAACGGGGGAAAGAACCTACGAGCAGTACTTC
-,-,TRBJ2-3,TRBV20-1,CSVGETDTQYF,TGCAGTGTTGGGGAGACAGATACGCAGTATTTT
-,-,TRBJ2-2,TRBV30,CAWSAGELFF,TGTGCCTGGAGTGCCGGGGAGCTGTTTTTT
-,-,TRBJ2-7,TRBV7-8,CASSLAGSYEQYF,TGTGCCAGCAGCTTGGCAGGGTCCTACGAGCAGTACTTC
-,-,TRBJ1-3,TRBV9,CASSAQELGGNTIYF,TGTGCCAGCAGCGCACAGGAATTAGGTGGAAACACCATATATTTT
-,-,TRBJ2-5,TRBV3-1/TRBV3-2,CASSGGPGQETQYF,TGTGCCAGCAGCGGGGGACCGGGCCAAGAGACCCAGTACTTC
-,-,TRBJ2-5,TRBV28,CASSTRRGSQETQYF,TGTGCCAGCAGTACCCGACGAGGGTCCCAAGAGACCCAGTACTTC
-,TRBD1,TRBJ2-7,TRBV11-2,CASSLFGQGAYEQYF,TGTGCCAGCAGCTTATTCGGTCAGGGGGCCTACGAGCAGTACTTC